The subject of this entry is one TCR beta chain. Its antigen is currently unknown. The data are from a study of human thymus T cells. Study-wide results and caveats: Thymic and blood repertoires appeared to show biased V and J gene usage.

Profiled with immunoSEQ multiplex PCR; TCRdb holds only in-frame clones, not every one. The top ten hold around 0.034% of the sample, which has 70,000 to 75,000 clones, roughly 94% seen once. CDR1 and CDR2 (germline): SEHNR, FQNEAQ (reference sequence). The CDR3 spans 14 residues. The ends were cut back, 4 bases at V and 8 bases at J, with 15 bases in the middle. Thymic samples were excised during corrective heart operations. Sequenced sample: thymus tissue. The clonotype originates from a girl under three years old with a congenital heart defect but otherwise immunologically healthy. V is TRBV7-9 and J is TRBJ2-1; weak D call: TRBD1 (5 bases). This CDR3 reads CASSSRTPQDEQFF. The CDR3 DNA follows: TGTGCCAGCAGCTCTCGGACACCACAGGATGAGCAGTTCTTC.